Listed below are T cell receptor beta chains from one sample, sequenced in a study of patients and donors after allogeneic stem cell transplantation. TCRdb fed the RT-PCR reads into MiXCR, producing one record per CDR3 protein. Of about 150,000 distinct CDR3 sequences listed, approximately 37% were seen once; the top ten hold around 50%. The source material was blood, either unsorted or a sorted T cell fraction (not recorded which). Source of these receptors: a human donor who was either an allogeneic HSCT recipient or a stem cell or donor lymphocyte infusion donor (not recorded which). It is not recorded whose cells these are; they may come from a transplant donor. Each CDR3 is given with its conserved first and last residue. The D gene is left open where the match is weak. Size is stated for part of the rows, as once, few or many counts, or as a class when the clone is expanded.

v_gene	abundance	d_gene	j_gene	CDR3aa	CDR3nt
TRBV12-3/TRBV12-4	few	TRBD1	TRBJ1-6	CASSVGTGGVNSPLHF	TGTGCCAGCAGTGTCGGGACAGGGGGAGTTAATTCACCCCTCCACTTT
TRBV9	.	.	TRBJ1-4	CASSVTATNEKLFF	TGTGCCAGCAGCGTTACCGCAACTAATGAAAAACTGTTTTTT
TRBV28	.	.	TRBJ2-3	CASSLEGEHTDTQYF	TGTGCCAGCAGTTTAGAGGGGGAACACACAGATACGCAGTATTTT
TRBV12-3/TRBV12-4	.	TRBD2	TRBJ2-2	CASSSTFERGAAGELFF	TGTGCCAGCAGTTCCACATTTGAGCGGGGGGCGGCCGGGGAGCTGTTTTTT
TRBV20-1	.	.	TRBJ2-3	CSATPHVTDTQYF	TGCAGTGCCACCCCCCACGTGACAGATACGCAGTATTTT
TRBV6-1	.	TRBD2	TRBJ2-3	CASSRTSGGPTDTQYF	TGTGCCAGCAGCCGGACTAGCGGGGGCCCCACAGATACGCAGTATTTT
TRBV12-3/TRBV12-4	.	.	TRBJ2-7	CASSWGNIDYEQYF	TGTGCCAGCAGTTGGGGGAACATTGACTACGAGCAGTACTTC
TRBV5-1	.	.	TRBJ1-5	CASSLGDRSNQPQHF	TGCGCCAGCAGCTTGGGGGACCGGAGCAATCAGCCCCAGCATTTT
TRBV28	many	TRBD2	TRBJ2-1	CASSFRLASSYNEQFF	TGTGCCAGCAGTTTCAGACTAGCCAGCTCCTACAATGAGCAGTTCTTC
TRBV6-6	few	.	TRBJ1-1	CASSYSMGVANTEAFF	TGTGCCAGCAGTTACTCGATGGGGGTCGCCAACACTGAAGCTTTCTTT